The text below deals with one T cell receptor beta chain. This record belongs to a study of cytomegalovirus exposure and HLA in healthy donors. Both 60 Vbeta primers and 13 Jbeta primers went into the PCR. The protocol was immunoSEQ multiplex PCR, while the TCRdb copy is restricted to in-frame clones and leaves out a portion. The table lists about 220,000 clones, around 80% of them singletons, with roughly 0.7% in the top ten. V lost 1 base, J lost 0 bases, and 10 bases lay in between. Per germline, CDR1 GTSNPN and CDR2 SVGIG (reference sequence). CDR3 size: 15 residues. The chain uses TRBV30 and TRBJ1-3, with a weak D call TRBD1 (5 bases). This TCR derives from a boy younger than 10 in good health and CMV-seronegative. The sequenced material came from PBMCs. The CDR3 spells CAWSGGLSSGNTIYF. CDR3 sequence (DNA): TGTGCCTGGAGTGGGGGCCTGAGCTCTGGAAACACCATATATTTT.